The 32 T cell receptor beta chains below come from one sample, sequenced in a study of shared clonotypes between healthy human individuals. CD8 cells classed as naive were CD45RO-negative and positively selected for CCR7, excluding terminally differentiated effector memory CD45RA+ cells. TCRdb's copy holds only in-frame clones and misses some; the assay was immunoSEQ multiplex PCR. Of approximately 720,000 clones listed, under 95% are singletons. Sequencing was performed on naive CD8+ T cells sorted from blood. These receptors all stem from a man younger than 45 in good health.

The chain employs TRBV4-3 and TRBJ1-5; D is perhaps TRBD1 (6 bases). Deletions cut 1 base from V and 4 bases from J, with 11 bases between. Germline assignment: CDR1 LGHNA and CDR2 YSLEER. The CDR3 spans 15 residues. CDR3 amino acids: CASSQARTANQPQHF. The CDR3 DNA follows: TGCGCCAGCAGCCAAGCGCGGACAGCTAATCAGCCCCAGCATTTT.

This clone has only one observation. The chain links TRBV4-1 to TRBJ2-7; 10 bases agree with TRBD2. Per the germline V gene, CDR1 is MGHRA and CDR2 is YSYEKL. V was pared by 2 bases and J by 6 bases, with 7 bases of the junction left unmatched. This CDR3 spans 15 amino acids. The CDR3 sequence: CASSQSSGSPLEQYF. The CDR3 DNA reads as TGCGCCAGCAGCCAATCTAGCGGGAGCCCTCTCGAGCAGTACTTC.

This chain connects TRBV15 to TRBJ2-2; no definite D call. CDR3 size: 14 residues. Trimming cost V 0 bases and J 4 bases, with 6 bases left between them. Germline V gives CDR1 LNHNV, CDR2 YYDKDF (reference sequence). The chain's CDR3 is CATSRERSTGELFF. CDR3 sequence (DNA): TGTGCCACCAGCAGAGAGCGCTCCACCGGGGAGCTGTTTTTT.

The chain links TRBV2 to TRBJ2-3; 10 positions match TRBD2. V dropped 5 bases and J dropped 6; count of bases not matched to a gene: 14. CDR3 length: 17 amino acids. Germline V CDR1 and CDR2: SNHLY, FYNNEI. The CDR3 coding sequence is TGTGCCAGCAGTAGTCACGGAGGAGCGGGAGGGCCGGATACGCAGTATTTT. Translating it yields CASSSHGGAGGPDTQYF.

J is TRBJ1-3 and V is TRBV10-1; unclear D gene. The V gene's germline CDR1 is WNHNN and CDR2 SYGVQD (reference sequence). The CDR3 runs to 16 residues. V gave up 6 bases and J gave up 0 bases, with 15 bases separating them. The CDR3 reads CASSGPGPASGNTIYF. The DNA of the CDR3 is TGCGCCAGCAGCGGCCCCGGTCCAGCCTCTGGAAACACCATATATTTT.

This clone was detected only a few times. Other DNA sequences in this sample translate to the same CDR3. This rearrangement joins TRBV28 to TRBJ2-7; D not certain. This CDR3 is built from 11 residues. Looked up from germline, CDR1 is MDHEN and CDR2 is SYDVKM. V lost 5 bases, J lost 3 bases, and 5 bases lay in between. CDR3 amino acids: CASSTYYEQYF. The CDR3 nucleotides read TGTGCCAGCAGTACTTACTACGAGCAGTACTTC. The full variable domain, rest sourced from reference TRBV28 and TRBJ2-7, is DVKVTQSSRYLVKRTGEKVFLECVQDMDHENMFWYRQDPGLGLRLIYFSYDVKMKEKGDIPEGYSVSREKKERFSLILESASTNQTSMYLCASSTYYEQYFGPGTRLTVT.

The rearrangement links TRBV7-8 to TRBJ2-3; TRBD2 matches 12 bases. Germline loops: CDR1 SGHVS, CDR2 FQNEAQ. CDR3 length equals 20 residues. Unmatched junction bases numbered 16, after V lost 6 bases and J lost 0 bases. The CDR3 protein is CASSLRTRGLAGLSTDTQYF. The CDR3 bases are TGTGCCAGCAGTCTTAGAACGCGAGGACTAGCGGGACTAAGCACAGATACGCAGTATTTT.

The CDR3 DNA follows: TGTGCCAGCAGCATCGGCCCCAACTACGAGCAGTACTTC. Encoded protein: CASSIGPNYEQYF. V usage is TRBV5-4 and J usage is TRBJ2-7, with D uncertain. CDR3 length: 13 amino acids. V was shortened by 4 bases and J by 3 bases, with 11 bases between the two germline ends. Looked up from germline, CDR1 is SGHNT and CDR2 is YYREEE (reference sequence).

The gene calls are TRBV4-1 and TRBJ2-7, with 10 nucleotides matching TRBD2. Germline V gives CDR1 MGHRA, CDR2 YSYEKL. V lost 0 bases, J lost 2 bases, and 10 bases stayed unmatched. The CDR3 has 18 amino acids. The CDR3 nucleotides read TGCGCCAGCAGCCAAGATCGGCTAGCGGGAGAGTTGACCTACGAGCAGTACTTC. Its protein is CASSQDRLAGELTYEQYF.

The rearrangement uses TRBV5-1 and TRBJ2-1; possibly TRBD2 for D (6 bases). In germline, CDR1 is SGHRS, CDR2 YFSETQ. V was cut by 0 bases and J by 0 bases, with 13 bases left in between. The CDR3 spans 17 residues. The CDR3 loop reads CASSLVAVGFSYNEQFF. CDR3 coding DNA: TGCGCCAGCAGCTTGGTAGCGGTGGGATTCTCCTACAATGAGCAGTTCTTC.

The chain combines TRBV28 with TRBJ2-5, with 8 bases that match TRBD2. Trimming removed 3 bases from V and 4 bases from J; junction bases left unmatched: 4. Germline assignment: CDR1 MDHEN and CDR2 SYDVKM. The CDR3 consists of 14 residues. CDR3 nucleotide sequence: TGTGCCAGCAGTTTGGCGGGAGGACCAGAGACCCAGTACTTC. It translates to CASSLAGGPETQYF.

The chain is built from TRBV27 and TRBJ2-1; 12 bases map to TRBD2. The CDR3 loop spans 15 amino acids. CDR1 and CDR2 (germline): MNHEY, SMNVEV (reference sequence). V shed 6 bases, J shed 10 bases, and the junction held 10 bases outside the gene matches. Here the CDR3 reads CASRATSGRWEEQFF. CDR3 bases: TGTGCCAGCAGGGCCACTAGCGGGAGGTGGGAAGAGCAGTTCTTC.

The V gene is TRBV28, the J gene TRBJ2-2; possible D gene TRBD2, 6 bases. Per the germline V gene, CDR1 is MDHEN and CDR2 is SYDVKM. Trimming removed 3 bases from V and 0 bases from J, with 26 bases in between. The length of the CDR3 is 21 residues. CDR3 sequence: CASSFTLARNLKRANTGELFF. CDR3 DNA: TGTGCCAGCAGTTTTACTCTGGCCCGGAACTTAAAGCGGGCGAACACCGGGGAGCTGTTTTTT. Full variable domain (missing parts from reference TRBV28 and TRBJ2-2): DVKVTQSSRYLVKRTGEKVFLECVQDMDHENMFWYRQDPGLGLRLIYFSYDVKMKEKGDIPEGYSVSREKKERFSLILESASTNQTSMYLCASSFTLARNLKRANTGELFFGEGSRLTVL.

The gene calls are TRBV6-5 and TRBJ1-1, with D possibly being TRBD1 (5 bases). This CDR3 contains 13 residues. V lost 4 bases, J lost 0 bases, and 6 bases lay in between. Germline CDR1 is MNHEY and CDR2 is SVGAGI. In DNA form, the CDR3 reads TGTGCCAGCAGTTTACAGGTGAACACTGAAGCTTTCTTT. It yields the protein CASSLQVNTEAFF.

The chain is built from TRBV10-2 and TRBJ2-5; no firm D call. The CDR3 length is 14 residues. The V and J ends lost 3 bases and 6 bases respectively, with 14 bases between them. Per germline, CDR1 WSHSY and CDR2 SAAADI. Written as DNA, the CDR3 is TGCGCCAGCAGTGAAGGAGTACTGGGGAAGACCCAGTACTTC. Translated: CASSEGVLGKTQYF.

This CDR3 reads CASNSGSEDTQYF. The DNA for the CDR3 is TGTGCCAGCAATAGCGGGAGTGAAGATACGCAGTATTTT. The J gene is TRBJ2-3, the V gene TRBV7-3, with 9 bases that match TRBD2. Germline-derived CDR1 and CDR2 are SGHTA and FQGTGA. This CDR3 has 13 residues. V trimming: 7 bases; J trimming: 5 bases; junction bases outside the gene matches: 4. The entire variable domain, with the rest obtained from reference TRBV7-3 and TRBJ2-3, is as follows: GAGVSQTPSNKVTEKGKYVELRCDPISGHTALYWYRQSLGQGPEFLIYFQGTGAADDSGLPNDRFFAVRPEGSVSTLKIQRTERGDSAVYLCASNSGSEDTQYFGPGTRLTVL.

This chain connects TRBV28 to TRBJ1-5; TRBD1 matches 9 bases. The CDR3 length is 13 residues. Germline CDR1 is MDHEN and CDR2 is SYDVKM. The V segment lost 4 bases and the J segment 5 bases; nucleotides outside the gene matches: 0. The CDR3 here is CASSWTGDQPQHF. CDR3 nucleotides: TGTGCCAGCAGTTGGACAGGGGATCAGCCCCAGCATTTT.

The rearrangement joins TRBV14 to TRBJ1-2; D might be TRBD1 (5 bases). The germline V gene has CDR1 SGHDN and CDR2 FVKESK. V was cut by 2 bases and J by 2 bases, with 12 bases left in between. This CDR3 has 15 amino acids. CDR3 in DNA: TGTGCCAGCAGCCAATATCGGACACCAAACTATGGCTACACCTTC. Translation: CASSQYRTPNYGYTF.

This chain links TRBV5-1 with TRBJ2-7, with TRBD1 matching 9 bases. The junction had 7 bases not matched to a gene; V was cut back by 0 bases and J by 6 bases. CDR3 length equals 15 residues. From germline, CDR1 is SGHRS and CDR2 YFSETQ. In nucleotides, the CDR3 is TGCGCCAGCAGCTTGGCCTTTACAGGGGGCGCCGAGCAGTACTTC. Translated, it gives CASSLAFTGGAEQYF.

The CDR3 DNA reads as TGTGCCAGCAGCTTAGACATGGGACAGGCCTCCGAGCAGTTCTTC. This encodes CASSLDMGQASEQFF. V and J are TRBV13 and TRBJ2-1; 8 nucleotides agree with TRBD1. V was pared by 1 base and J by 10 bases, with 9 bases of the junction left unmatched. Germline CDR1 reads PRHDT; CDR2 reads FYEKMQ (reference sequence). The CDR3 runs 15 residues.

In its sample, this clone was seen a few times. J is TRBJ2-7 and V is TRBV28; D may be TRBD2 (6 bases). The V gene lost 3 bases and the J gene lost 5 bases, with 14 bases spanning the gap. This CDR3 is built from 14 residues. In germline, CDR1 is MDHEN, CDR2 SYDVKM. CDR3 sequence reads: CASSFGLGGHEQYF. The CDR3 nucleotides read TGTGCCAGCAGTTTTGGTCTGGGGGGTCACGAGCAGTACTTC.

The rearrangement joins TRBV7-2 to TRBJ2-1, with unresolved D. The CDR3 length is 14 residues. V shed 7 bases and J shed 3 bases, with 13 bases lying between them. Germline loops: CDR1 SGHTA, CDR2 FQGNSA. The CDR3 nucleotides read TGTGCCAGCACCCAGCCGGTCGTCTACAATGAGCAGTTCTTC. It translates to CASTQPVVYNEQFF.

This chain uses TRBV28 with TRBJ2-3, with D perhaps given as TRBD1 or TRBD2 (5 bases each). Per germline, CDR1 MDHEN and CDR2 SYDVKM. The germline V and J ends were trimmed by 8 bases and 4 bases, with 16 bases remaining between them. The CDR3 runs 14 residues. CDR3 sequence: CASHHRDLSDTQYF. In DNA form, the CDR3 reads TGTGCCAGCCATCACCGGGACCTCTCAGATACGCAGTATTTT.

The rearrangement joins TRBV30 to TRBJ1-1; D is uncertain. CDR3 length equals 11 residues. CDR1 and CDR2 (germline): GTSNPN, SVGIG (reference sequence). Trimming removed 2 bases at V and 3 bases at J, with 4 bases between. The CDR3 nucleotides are TGTGCCTGGAGTAGGTACACTGAAGCTTTCTTT. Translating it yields CAWSRYTEAFF.

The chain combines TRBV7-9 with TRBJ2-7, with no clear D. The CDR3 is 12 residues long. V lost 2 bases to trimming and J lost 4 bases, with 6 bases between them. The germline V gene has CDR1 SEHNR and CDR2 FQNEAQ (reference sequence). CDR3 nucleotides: TGTGCCAGCAGCTTATCGGTTTACGAGCAGTACTTC. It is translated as CASSLSVYEQYF.

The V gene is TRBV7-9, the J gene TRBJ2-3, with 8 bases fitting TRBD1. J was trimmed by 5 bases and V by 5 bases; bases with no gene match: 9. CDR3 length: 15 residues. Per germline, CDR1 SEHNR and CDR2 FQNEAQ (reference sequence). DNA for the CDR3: TGTGCCAGCAGCCCCCGGGACAGGTGGCAAGATACGCAGTATTTT. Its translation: CASSPRDRWQDTQYF. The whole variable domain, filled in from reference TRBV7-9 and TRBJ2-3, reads DTGVSQNPRHKITKRGQNVTFRCDPISEHNRLYWYRQTLGQGPEFLTYFQNEAQLEKSRLLSDRFSAERPKGSFSTLEIQRTEQGDSAMYLCASSPRDRWQDTQYFGPGTRLTVL.

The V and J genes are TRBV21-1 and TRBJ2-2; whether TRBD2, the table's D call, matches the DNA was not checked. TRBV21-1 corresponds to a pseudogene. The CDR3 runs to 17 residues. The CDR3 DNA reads TGTGCCAGCAGCAAAATTCCGGGAGGGCCCGACACCGGGGAGCTGTTTTTT. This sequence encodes CASSKIPGGPDTGELFF.

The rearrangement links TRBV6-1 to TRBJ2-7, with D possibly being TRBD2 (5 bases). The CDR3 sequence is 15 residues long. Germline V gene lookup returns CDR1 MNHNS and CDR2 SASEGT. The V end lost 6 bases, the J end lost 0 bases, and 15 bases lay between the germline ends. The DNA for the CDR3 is TGTGCCAGCAGGTCGGAAGCGGCTAGCTCCTACGAGCAGTACTTC. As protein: CASRSEAASSYEQYF.

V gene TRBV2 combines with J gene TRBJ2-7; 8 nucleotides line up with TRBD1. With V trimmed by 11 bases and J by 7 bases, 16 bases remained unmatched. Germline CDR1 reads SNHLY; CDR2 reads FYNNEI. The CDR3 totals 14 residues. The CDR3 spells CAGTPRQGFAEQYF. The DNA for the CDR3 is TGTGCCGGAACCCCGCGACAGGGGTTCGCTGAGCAGTACTTC.

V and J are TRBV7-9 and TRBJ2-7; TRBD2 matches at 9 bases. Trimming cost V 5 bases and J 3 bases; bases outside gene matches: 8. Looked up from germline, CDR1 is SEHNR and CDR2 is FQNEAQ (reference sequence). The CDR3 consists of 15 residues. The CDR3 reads CASSAPLAGNYEQYF. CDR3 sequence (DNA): TGTGCCAGCAGCGCCCCGCTAGCGGGAAACTACGAGCAGTACTTC.

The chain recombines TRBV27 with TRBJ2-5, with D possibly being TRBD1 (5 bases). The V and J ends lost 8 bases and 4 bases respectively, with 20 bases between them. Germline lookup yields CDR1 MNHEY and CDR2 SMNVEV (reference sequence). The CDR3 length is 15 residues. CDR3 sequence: CASAPLGPRVETQYF. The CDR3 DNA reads TGTGCCAGCGCACCATTGGGCCCCAGGGTAGAGACCCAGTACTTC.

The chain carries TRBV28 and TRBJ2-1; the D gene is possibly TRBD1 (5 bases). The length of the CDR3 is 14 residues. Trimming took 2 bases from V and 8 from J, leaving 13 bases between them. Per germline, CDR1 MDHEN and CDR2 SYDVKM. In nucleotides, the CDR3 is TGTGCCAGCAGTTTACTGGGGCTTACGGATGAGCAGTTCTTC. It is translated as CASSLLGLTDEQFF.